Listed below are T cell receptor beta chains from one sample, sequenced in a study of cytomegalovirus exposure and HLA in healthy donors. Profiling relied on immunoSEQ multiplex PCR, and the TCRdb table lists in-frame clones only, not all of them. The sample lists under 150,000 clones; 70% to 80% were seen once. Material: PBMCs. Receptor source: a man between 18 and 29 years old in good health and CMV-seronegative. Each CDR3 is given with its conserved first and last residue. The order of the fields is V gene, clone size, J gene, D gene, CDR3 DNA, CDR3 protein. D genes are given only for firm matches. Not all rows give a size; the values are once, few, many and, for expanded clones, a class.

v_gene: TRBV4-2; abundance: -; j_gene: TRBJ2-1; d_gene: TRBD2; CDR3nt: TGTGCCAGCAGCCAAGAAGGTACTAGCGGGAGCTCCTACAATGAGCAGTTCTTC; CDR3aa: CASSQEGTSGSSYNEQFF
v_gene: TRBV19; abundance: few; j_gene: TRBJ1-2; d_gene: -; CDR3nt: TGTGCCAGTCACCCCACAGGGCCCTATGGCTACACCTTC; CDR3aa: CASHPTGPYGYTF
v_gene: TRBV27; abundance: few; j_gene: TRBJ2-7; d_gene: TRBD2; CDR3nt: TGTGCCAGCAGTTTATCTAGCGGGAGGACCTCCTACGAGCAGTACTTC; CDR3aa: CASSLSSGRTSYEQYF
v_gene: TRBV7-9; abundance: -; j_gene: TRBJ2-1; d_gene: TRBD2; CDR3nt: TGTGCCAGCAGCTCGAAGCGGGGCACATACAATGAGCAGTTCTTC; CDR3aa: CASSSKRGTYNEQFF
v_gene: TRBV19; abundance: -; j_gene: TRBJ1-4; d_gene: TRBD1; CDR3nt: TGTGCCAGTAGTTCGGGACAGGGGTTTGCAACTAATGAAAAACTGTTTTTT; CDR3aa: CASSSGQGFATNEKLFF
v_gene: TRBV4-1; abundance: -; j_gene: TRBJ1-5; d_gene: -; CDR3nt: TGCGCCAGCAGCCAAGTCTTAGGGGGGGCGCCCCCCTCTAAACAGCCCCAGCATTTT; CDR3aa: CASSQVLGGAPPSKQPQHF
v_gene: TRBV9; abundance: -; j_gene: TRBJ2-2; d_gene: TRBD2; CDR3nt: TGTGCCAGCAGCGCGAGCCAGCGGGAGAACACATGGGAGCTGTTTTTT; CDR3aa: CASSASQRENTWELFF
v_gene: TRBV14; abundance: -; j_gene: TRBJ2-7; d_gene: -; CDR3nt: TGTGCCAGCAGCCATCGCCGGACAGCTTCCTACGAGCAGTACTTC; CDR3aa: CASSHRRTASYEQYF
v_gene: TRBV15; abundance: few; j_gene: TRBJ2-7; d_gene: TRBD2; CDR3nt: TGTGCCACAGCGCGGGAGTATGAATACGAGCAGTACTTC; CDR3aa: CATAREYEYEQYF
v_gene: TRBV18; abundance: -; j_gene: TRBJ2-2; d_gene: TRBD2; CDR3nt: TGTGCCAGCTCACCAGCGGGAGCACGGACCGGGGAGCTGTTTTTT; CDR3aa: CASSPAGARTGELFF
v_gene: TRBV6-4; abundance: -; j_gene: TRBJ2-7; d_gene: TRBD1; CDR3nt: TGTGCCAGCAGTTCTCAACCGGGACAGGGGGCGCGATTTCACTACGACGAGCAGTACTTC; CDR3aa: CASSSQPGQGARFHYDEQYF
v_gene: TRBV30; abundance: -; j_gene: TRBJ1-5; d_gene: -; CDR3nt: TGTGCCTGGAGTCACCGGGCCGGGGGCAATCAGCCCCAGCATTTT; CDR3aa: CAWSHRAGGNQPQHF
v_gene: TRBV13; abundance: -; j_gene: TRBJ2-2; d_gene: -; CDR3nt: TGTGCCAGCAGCTTAGTGCCTGTGACAGGCTTATCCGGGGAGCTGTTTTTT; CDR3aa: CASSLVPVTGLSGELFF
v_gene: TRBV6-5; abundance: -; j_gene: TRBJ1-2; d_gene: TRBD1; CDR3nt: TGTGCCAGCAGTTACTCGCCCAGGACAGGGAAGGATGGCTACACCTTC; CDR3aa: CASSYSPRTGKDGYTF
v_gene: TRBV28; abundance: -; j_gene: TRBJ2-7; d_gene: -; CDR3nt: TGTGCCAGCAGTTCCCTACTTGCCCAAAACCCCTACGAGCAGTACTTC; CDR3aa: CASSSLLAQNPYEQYF
v_gene: TRBV9; abundance: -; j_gene: TRBJ2-5; d_gene: TRBD2; CDR3nt: TGTGCCAGCAGCAAAGCGGGGGGTCAAGAGACCCAGTACTTC; CDR3aa: CASSKAGGQETQYF
v_gene: TRBV9; abundance: -; j_gene: TRBJ2-5; d_gene: TRBD1; CDR3nt: TGTGCCAGCAGCGTAGCCGGACAGGGGGAAGAGACCCAGTACTTC; CDR3aa: CASSVAGQGEETQYF
v_gene: TRBV7-9; abundance: -; j_gene: TRBJ2-2; d_gene: TRBD2; CDR3nt: TGTGCCAGCAGCTCAAGACTAGCGGGTATGAACACCGGGGAGCTGTTTTTT; CDR3aa: CASSSRLAGMNTGELFF